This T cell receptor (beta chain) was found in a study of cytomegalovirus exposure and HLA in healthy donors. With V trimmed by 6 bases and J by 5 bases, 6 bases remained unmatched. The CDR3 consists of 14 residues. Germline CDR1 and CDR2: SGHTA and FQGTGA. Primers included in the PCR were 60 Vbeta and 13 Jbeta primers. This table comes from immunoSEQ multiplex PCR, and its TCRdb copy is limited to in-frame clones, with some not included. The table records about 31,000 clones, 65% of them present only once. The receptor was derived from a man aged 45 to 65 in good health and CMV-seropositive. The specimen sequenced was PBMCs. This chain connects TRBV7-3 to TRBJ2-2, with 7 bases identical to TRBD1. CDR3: CASRRQGQTGELFF. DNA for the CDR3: TGTGCCAGCAGGAGACAGGGTCAAACCGGGGAGCTGTTTTTT. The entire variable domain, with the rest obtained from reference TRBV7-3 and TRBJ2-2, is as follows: GAGVSQTPSNKVTEKGKYVELRCDPISGHTALYWYRQSLGQGPEFLIYFQGTGAADDSGLPNDRFFAVRPEGSVSTLKIQRTERGDSAVYLCASRRQGQTGELFFGEGSRLTVL.